What follows are 17 T cell receptor beta chains derived from one specimen sequenced in a study of vaccination and CD4 T cells after COVID-19 (dated by TCRdb to 2022 to 2024). The antigens for these receptors are not known. Libraries came from PCR. The data were produced on an Illumina iSeq 100. DNA from cultured CD4+ T cells underwent TCR sequencing with the Oncomine TCR Beta short-read assay at the Johns Hopkins FTIC core. Genomic DNA was extracted from the cultured CD4+ T cells with the QIAamp micro DNA kit. TCRdb reprocessing: public reads trimmed at Q25 with fastp, clones called with MiXCR, in-frame beta chains kept. Each CDR3 protein appears once, grouped with its most common genes and DNA. Counted in this sample were 10,000 or so distinct CDR3 sequences; approximately 29% of them appeared once. Clones ranked in the top ten supply 10% to 15% of the sample. This sample's treatment or condition label indicates: roughly nine-day PBMC culture with coronavirus spike peptide pools or control peptides (ViraFEST assay). CD4+ T cells from unexposed donors were collected before the COVID-19 pandemic (2011-2018).

The sequencing input was CD4+ T cells from blood, cultured in vitro. The receptors stem from a human donor in good health.

The count of this clonotype is one. The V and J genes are TRBV20-1 and TRBJ2-1, with 10 bases matching TRBD2. V shed 6 bases, J shed 4 bases, and the junction held 15 bases outside the gene matches. CDR1 and CDR2 from the germline V gene are DFQATT and SNEGSKA (reference sequence). The CDR3 consists of 17 residues. The CDR3 protein is CSAIGPSSGGLYNEQFF. For the CDR3, the DNA is TGCAGTGCCATAGGTCCCTCTAGCGGGGGCCTATACAATGAGCAGTTCTTC.

The chain couples TRBV7-2 to TRBJ2-5; 7 nucleotides line up with TRBD2. This CDR3 region has 17 residues. CDR1 is SGHTA, CDR2 FQGNSA, per germline. V lost 2 bases to trimming and J lost 4 bases; unmatched junction nucleotides: 13. CDR3 DNA: TGTGCCAGCAGCTTAACCATGGGACGGACTAGTGCAGAGACCCAGTACTTC. The encoded protein is CASSLTMGRTSAETQYF.

Only a few counts were recorded for this clonotype. The chain joins TRBV20-1 to TRBJ2-7, with TRBD2 matching 8 bases. The CDR3 length is 15 residues. The V gene end was trimmed by 5 bases and the J gene end by 0 bases; junction bases not matched to a gene: 9. The germline CDR1 and CDR2 sequences are DFQATT and SNEGSKA (reference sequence). The CDR3 loop reads CSALKPGTSSYEQYF. The DNA for the CDR3 is TGCAGTGCTCTAAAACCCGGGACTAGCTCCTACGAGCAGTACTTC.

This clonotype was counted a few times. The chain combines TRBV5-4 with TRBJ2-2; D gene unclear. Germline V gene lookup returns CDR1 SGHNT and CDR2 YYREEE (reference sequence). The CDR3 runs to 12 residues. V lost 4 bases and J lost 6, with 7 bases in between. CDR3 DNA sequence: TGTGCCAGCAGCAGGCTAGCCGGGGAGCTGTTTTTT. This sequence encodes CASSRLAGELFF.

The sample holds a few counts of this clonotype. J is TRBJ1-1 and V is TRBV18; D remains ambiguous. CDR3 size: 17 residues. Trimming took 1 base from V and 1 from J, leaving 16 bases between them. The germline V gene has CDR1 KGHSH and CDR2 LQKENI. The CDR3 protein is CASSPLPSKVGNTEAFF. The CDR3 DNA sequence: TGTGCCAGCTCACCACTTCCTAGCAAGGTGGGGAACACTGAAGCTTTCTTT.

The genes are TRBV2 and TRBJ2-1; 10 positions agree with TRBD2. CDR1 is SNHLY, CDR2 FYNNEI, per germline. V was clipped by 8 bases and J by 10 bases; unmatched bases: 5. The CDR3 runs 12 residues. CDR3 nucleotides: TGTGCCAGCGACCTAGCGGGAGAGGAGCAGTTCTTC. This encodes CASDLAGEEQFF. Variable domain in full (rest from reference TRBV2 and TRBJ2-1): EPEVTQTPSHQVTQMGQEVILRCVPISNHLYFYWYRQILGQKVEFLVSFYNNEISEKSEIFDDQFSVERPDGSNFTLKIRSTKLEDSAMYFCASDLAGEEQFFGPGTRLTVL.

This clonotype was picked up a small number of times. The chain employs TRBV7-2 and TRBJ2-2, with 7 bases matching TRBD1. Germline V gene data show CDR1 as SGHTA and CDR2 as FQGNSA. V shed 3 bases and J 6 bases; nucleotides not matched to a gene: 4. CDR3 length equals 14 residues. The CDR3 spells CASSFRQGAGELFF. The CDR3 DNA is TGTGCCAGCAGCTTCAGACAGGGAGCCGGGGAGCTGTTTTTT. Using reference TRBV7-2 and TRBJ2-2 for the parts outside the CDR3, the full variable domain is GAGVSQSPSNKVTEKGKDVELRCDPISGHTALYWYRQSLGQGLEFLIYFQGNSAPDKSGLPSDRFSAERTGGSVSTLTIQRTQQEDSAVYLCASSFRQGAGELFFGEGSRLTVL.

As regards this clonotype: This is likely a read error, given that the CDR3 carries no conserved phenylalanine or tryptophan at its end. CDR3: CASTSRMGTGTYEQYY. CDR3 DNA sequence: TGTGCCAGCACCTCCAGGATGGGGACAGGGACCTACGAGCAGTACTAC. This chain uses TRBV6-1 with TRBJ2-7, with 9 positions matching TRBD1. CDR1 is MNHNS, CDR2 SASEGT, per germline. Trimming cost V 7 bases and J 2 bases; bases outside gene matches: 12. This CDR3 is 16 amino acids long.

In its sample, this clonotype was seen a few times. The chain combines TRBV21-1 with TRBJ2-1; TRBD2, the table's D call, was not compared with the DNA. TRBV21-1 is a pseudogene segment. CDR3 length: 19 residues. DNA for the CDR3: TGTGCCAGCAGCAAAGATCCCATTTCTAGCGGGAGCTCCTACAATGAGCAGTTCTTC. Amino acid sequence: CASSKDPISSGSSYNEQFF.

The chain uses TRBV9 and TRBJ2-3; unclear D gene. CDR1 SGDLS and CDR2 YYNGEE come from the germline V gene. Trimming removed 0 bases at V and 3 bases at J, with 2 bases between. This CDR3 contains 12 residues. The CDR3 loop reads CASSVGTDTQYF. The CDR3, as DNA: TGTGCCAGCAGCGTAGGAACAGATACGCAGTATTTT.

V is TRBV28 and J is TRBJ2-7, with no clear D. Per germline, CDR1 MDHEN and CDR2 SYDVKM. This CDR3 has 12 amino acids. Trimming removed 10 bases from V and 1 base from J, with 11 bases in between. CDR3 DNA: TGTGCCACCTCTAGGCAGTCCTACGAGCAGTACTTC. Protein sequence: CATSRQSYEQYF.

The chain combines TRBV18 with TRBJ2-6; D is uncertain. V was pared by 1 base and J by 0 bases, with 13 bases between. CDR1 and CDR2 (germline): KGHSH, LQKENI. The length of the CDR3 is 18 residues. The CDR3 reads CASSPLRGVPSGANVLTF. In DNA form, the CDR3 reads TGTGCCAGCTCACCACTGCGTGGCGTACCCTCTGGGGCCAACGTCCTGACTTTC.

A remark on this clonotype: The CDR3 end shows no conserved phenylalanine or tryptophan, and so a read error is likely. The chain uses TRBV18 and TRBJ1-1, with TRBD1 matching 7 bases. The CDR3 consists of 14 residues. After removal of 3 bases from V and 1 base from J, the junction contained 2 bases not matched to a gene. Germline CDR1 reads KGHSH; CDR2 reads LQKENI. CDR3: CASSPTGENTEAFS. As DNA, the CDR3 is TGTGCCAGCTCACCTACAGGGGAGAACACTGAAGCTTTCTCT.

This clonotype was seen more than once but under ten times. The chain joins TRBV24-1 to TRBJ2-3, with 8 nucleotides matching TRBD1. The CDR3 has 13 amino acids. Trimming cost V 9 bases and J 4 bases; bases outside gene matches: 5. CDR1 is KGHDR, CDR2 SFDVKD, per germline. The CDR3 DNA reads TGTGCCACCGCCGACAGGGGCCCAGATACGCAGTATTTT. Protein: CATADRGPDTQYF.

J is TRBJ1-1 and V is TRBV6-1, with TRBD1 matching 7 bases. The CDR3 has 15 residues. Trimming cost V 5 bases and J 0 bases; bases outside gene matches: 6. Germline V gives CDR1 MNHNS, CDR2 SASEGT. The CDR3 DNA is TGTGCCAGCAGTCCCCAGGGGGGAGTGAACACTGAAGCTTTCTTT. Amino acid sequence: CASSPQGGVNTEAFF.

This sequence joins TRBV20-1 and TRBJ1-1, with TRBD1 matching over 8 bases. Germline trimming cut 0 bases from V and 0 bases from J; bases unmatched to any gene: 6. The CDR3 length is 16 residues. Germline V gene lookup returns CDR1 DFQATT and CDR2 SNEGSKA (reference sequence). The CDR3 region is CSARDGDRTMNTEAFF. The CDR3 nucleotides read TGCAGTGCTAGAGATGGGGACAGGACCATGAACACTGAAGCTTTCTTT.

This clonotype was found a few times. J is TRBJ2-2 and V is TRBV20-1; D is uncertain. The CDR3 has 13 residues. CDR1 is DFQATT, CDR2 SNEGSKA, per germline (reference sequence). Trimming shortened V by 0 bases and J by 6 bases, and 8 bases separated the two germline ends. Here the CDR3 reads CSARDPRSGELFF. As DNA, the CDR3 is TGCAGTGCTAGAGACCCTCGTTCCGGGGAGCTGTTTTTT.